Reported below is one T cell receptor beta chain. Some clones are missing from TCRdb's copy, which holds only in-frame ones; the method was immunoSEQ multiplex PCR. The sample lists roughly 220,000 clones, more than 85% seen once, with 3% in the top ten. V shed 6 bases and J shed 1 base, with 19 bases lying between them. This CDR3 region has 17 residues. Germline loops: CDR1 LGHNA, CDR2 YNFKEQ. The sample comes from a study of blood T cell repertoires in COVID-19. The sample comprised peripheral blood. The receptor's source is a man in his 60s with acute or convalescent COVID-19. The chain uses TRBV4-2 and TRBJ2-1; TRBD1 is a possible D gene (5 bases). CDR3 bases: TGTGCCAGCAGTCCCAAAGGCCAGACAGTTTCCTACAATGAGCAGTTCTTC. Its protein is CASSPKGQTVSYNEQFF.